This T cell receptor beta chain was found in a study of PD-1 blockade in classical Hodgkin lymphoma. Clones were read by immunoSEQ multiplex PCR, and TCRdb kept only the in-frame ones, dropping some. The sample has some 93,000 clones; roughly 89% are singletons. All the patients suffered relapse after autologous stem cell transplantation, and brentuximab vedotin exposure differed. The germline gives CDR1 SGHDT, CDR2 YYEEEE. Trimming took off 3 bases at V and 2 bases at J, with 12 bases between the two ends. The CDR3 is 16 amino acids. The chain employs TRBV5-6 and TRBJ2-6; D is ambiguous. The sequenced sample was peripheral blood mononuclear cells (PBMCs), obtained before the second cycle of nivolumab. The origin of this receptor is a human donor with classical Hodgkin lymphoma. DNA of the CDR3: TGTGCCAGCAGCTCCGGAAGGCTGGCTGGGGCCAACGTCCTGACTTTC. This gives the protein CASSSGRLAGANVLTF.